These 17 T cell receptor beta chains were sequenced from one sample in a study of T cell responses to AZD1222 COVID-19 vaccine. Profiled with immunoSEQ multiplex PCR; TCRdb holds only in-frame clones, not every one. The table shows around 110,000 clones, with approximately 83% occurring only once. Sequencing was performed on peripheral blood, taken on day 0 of AZD1222 vaccination. All receptors derive from an adult in good health.

The gene calls are TRBV25-1 and TRBJ1-3; D uncertain. The CDR3 is 14 amino acids. CDR1 is MGHDK and CDR2 is SYGVNS in the germline V gene. The ends were cut back, 4 bases at V and 3 bases at J, with 10 bases in the middle. DNA for the CDR3: TGTGCCAGCAGTGTTGTGGGTAGTGGAAACACCATATATTTT. It specifies CASSVVGSGNTIYF.

V and J are TRBV5-4 and TRBJ2-7; possible D gene TRBD2, 6 bases. From germline, CDR1 is SGHNT and CDR2 YYREEE (reference sequence). The CDR3 covers 16 residues. Between the trimmed V and J ends, which lost 0 bases and 4 bases, there was a span of 17 bases. The CDR3 DNA reads TGTGCCAGCAGCTTGGGAGCTATGGCGGGATCTTACGAGCAGTACTTC. Protein product: CASSLGAMAGSYEQYF.

The rearrangement links TRBV3-1 (or the pseudogene TRBV3-2) to TRBJ1-6, with D hard to call. The CDR3 contains 12 residues. Germline CDR1 LGHDT, CDR2 YNNKEL (reference sequence). Deletions cut 1 base from V and 10 bases from J, with 5 bases between. This chain's CDR3 is CASSQGESPLHF. The CDR3 DNA reads as TGTGCCAGCAGCCAAGGGGAATCACCCCTCCACTTT.

V usage is TRBV7-2 and J usage is TRBJ1-1, with 9 bases aligning to TRBD1. J gave up 3 bases and V 5 bases, and 10 bases lay outside the gene matches. Germline V gives CDR1 SGHTA, CDR2 FQGNSA. The CDR3 is made up of 16 amino acids. The CDR3 here is CASSEHRGRVYTEAFF. The DNA for the CDR3 is TGTGCCAGCAGCGAACACAGGGGGCGGGTGTACACTGAAGCTTTCTTT.

The CDR3 nucleotides read TGTGCCAGTAGTCATCGGCTAGCGGAAAATGAGCAGTTCTTC. It specifies CASSHRLAENEQFF. The chain has TRBV19 and TRBJ2-1, with 7 bases matching TRBD2. J gave up 7 bases and V 5 bases, and 8 bases lay outside the gene matches. There are 14 residues in the CDR3. Germline values: CDR1 LNHDA, CDR2 SQIVND (reference sequence).

The chain joins TRBV3-1 (or the pseudogene TRBV3-2) to TRBJ2-3; 12 bases map to TRBD2. CDR1 is LGHDT, CDR2 YNNKEL, per germline (reference sequence). This CDR3 is 19 amino acids long. Trimming removed 1 base from V and 0 bases from J; junction bases left unmatched: 8. The CDR3 spells CASSQVMASGGASTDTQYF. CDR3 DNA sequence: TGTGCCAGCAGCCAAGTAATGGCTAGCGGGGGGGCTAGCACAGATACGCAGTATTTT.

The chain uses TRBV28 and TRBJ2-7, with D perhaps being TRBD1 or TRBD2 (5 bases each). CDR1 is MDHEN, CDR2 SYDVKM, per germline. Trimming shortened V by 5 bases and J by 6 bases, and 8 bases separated the two germline ends. The CDR3 runs 11 residues. For the CDR3, the DNA is TGTGCCAGCAGTATCGGGGCCGAGCAGTACTTC. This translates into CASSIGAEQYF.

This rearrangement joins TRBV6-5 to TRBJ1-2; D might be TRBD1 (5 bases). CDR1 and CDR2 (germline): MNHEY, SVGAGI. The length of the CDR3 is 16 residues. V lost 0 bases and J 2 bases, leaving 13 bases between the germline ends. CDR3 residues: CASSYSWRGANYGYTF. CDR3 nucleotide sequence: TGTGCCAGCAGTTACTCGTGGCGCGGGGCGAACTATGGCTACACCTTC.

V is TRBV19 and J is TRBJ1-5; 7 bases match TRBD1. There are 15 residues in the CDR3. CDR1 LNHDA and CDR2 SQIVND come from the germline V gene (reference sequence). V dropped 4 bases and J dropped 2; count of bases not matched to a gene: 5. CDR3 residues: CASSRPGTGNQPQHF. As DNA, the CDR3 is TGTGCCAGTAGTAGACCCGGGACAGGCAATCAGCCCCAGCATTTT.

This clone was counted only a few times. The chain joins TRBV5-4 to TRBJ1-1; D gene unclear. The CDR3 totals 14 residues. Germline V gene sequence: CDR1 SGHNT, CDR2 YYREEE (reference sequence). Trimming took 3 bases from V and 2 from J, leaving 11 bases between them. The CDR3 DNA reads TGTGCCAGCAGCTCCGCCGGGTCCAACACTGAAGCTTTCTTT. Its translation: CASSSAGSNTEAFF.

V usage is TRBV7-9 and J usage is TRBJ1-4; the D is unclear. V lost 5 bases and J lost 0, with 13 bases in between. Germline CDR1 SEHNR, CDR2 FQNEAQ (reference sequence). The CDR3 covers 16 residues. CDR3 region: CASSGGGAATNEKLFF. The CDR3 DNA sequence: TGTGCCAGCAGCGGTGGAGGAGCCGCAACTAATGAAAAACTGTTTTTT.

The rearrangement joins TRBV11-2 to TRBJ1-5; 9 bases map to TRBD1. Trimming cost V 6 bases and J 3 bases; bases outside gene matches: 6. This CDR3 region has 15 residues. Looked up from germline, CDR1 is SGHAT and CDR2 is FQNNGV. The CDR3 DNA reads TGTGCCAGCAGACCGACAGGGGGTCCCAATCAGCCCCAGCATTTT. Protein sequence: CASRPTGGPNQPQHF.

The rearrangement uses TRBV28 and TRBJ2-3, with a weak D call TRBD2 (6 bases). There are 16 residues in the CDR3. CDR1 is MDHEN and CDR2 is SYDVKM in the germline V gene. Trimming pared 5 bases from V and 4 bases from J, leaving 19 bases between. The CDR3 DNA reads as TGTGCCAGCAGTCCGGATAAAGGGTTAGCGGCAGATACGCAGTATTTT. Amino acids: CASSPDKGLAADTQYF.

This sequence joins TRBV4-1 and TRBJ2-1, with 12 nucleotides matching TRBD2. The CDR3 contains 16 residues. The germline V gene encodes CDR1 MGHRA and CDR2 YSYEKL. The junction had 5 bases not matched to a gene; V was cut back by 4 bases and J by 4 bases. CDR3 sequence (DNA): TGCGCCAGCAGCCTCTTAGGACTAGCGGGATACAATGAGCAGTTCTTC. Its translation: CASSLLGLAGYNEQFF.

J is TRBJ1-5 and V is TRBV28; no clear D. The CDR3 sequence is 12 residues long. With 8 bases removed from V and 5 bases from J, the gap between germline ends came to 10 bases. The V gene's germline CDR1 is MDHEN and CDR2 SYDVKM. The CDR3, as DNA: TGTGCCAGCCGGGCTGAGGATCAGCCCCAGCATTTT. This codes for CASRAEDQPQHF.

This chain joins TRBV4-2 and TRBJ1-4; TRBD1 might be the D (5 bases). The germline CDR1 and CDR2 sequences are LGHNA and YNFKEQ. Trimming removed 1 base from V and 0 bases from J, with 9 bases in between. The CDR3 extends over 16 amino acids. DNA of the CDR3: TGTGCCAGCAGCCAAGGGACACCGGCAACTAATGAAAAACTGTTTTTT. This codes for CASSQGTPATNEKLFF.

V and J are TRBV19 and TRBJ1-2, with a weak D call TRBD1 (5 bases). Per germline, CDR1 LNHDA and CDR2 SQIVND (reference sequence). The CDR3 consists of 14 residues. Trimming left V 7 bases short and J 3 bases short, with 15 bases between. The CDR3 spells CASTQSGNDYGYTF. The CDR3 DNA sequence: TGTGCCAGTACCCAGTCAGGGAATGACTATGGCTACACCTTC.